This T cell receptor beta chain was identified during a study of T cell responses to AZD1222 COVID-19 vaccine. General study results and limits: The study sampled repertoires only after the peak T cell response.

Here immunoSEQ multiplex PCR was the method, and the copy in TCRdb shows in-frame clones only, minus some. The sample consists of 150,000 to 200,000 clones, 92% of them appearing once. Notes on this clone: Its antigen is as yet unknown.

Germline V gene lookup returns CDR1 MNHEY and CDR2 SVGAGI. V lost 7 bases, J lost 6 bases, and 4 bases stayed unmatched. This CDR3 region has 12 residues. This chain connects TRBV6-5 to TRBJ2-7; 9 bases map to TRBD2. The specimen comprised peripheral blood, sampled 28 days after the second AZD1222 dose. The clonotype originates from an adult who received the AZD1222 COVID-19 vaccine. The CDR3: CASIAGAAEQYF. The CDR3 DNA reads TGTGCCAGCATAGCGGGAGCCGCCGAGCAGTACTTC.